This TCR beta chain appears in the sequencing data of a study of blood T cell repertoires in COVID-19. Sequenced by immunoSEQ multiplex PCR; TCRdb stores in-frame clones only, minus some. The table includes approximately 260,000 clones, nearly 90% detected once. V was trimmed by 3 bases and J by 1 base, leaving 9 bases between them. Germline CDR1 and CDR2: GTSNPN and SVGIG (reference sequence). The CDR3 sequence is 13 residues long. Sequencing input: peripheral blood. The chain links TRBV30 to TRBJ1-1, with unresolved D. This TCR was recovered from a woman aged 40 to 50 who had recovered from COVID-19. CDR3 bases: TGTGCCTGGAGACCGATCGGGAACACTGAAGCTTTCTTT. It translates to CAWRPIGNTEAFF.